This note documents a single T cell receptor beta chain sequence. Gene names and germline refer to mouse. The method was immunoSEQ multiplex PCR; TCRdb's version includes in-frame clones alone and lacks a portion of them. The sample records under 9,000 clones, about a third being singletons. This record comes from a study of tissue T cells after allogeneic stem cell transplantation. Stated time point: mouse harvest day 14 after allogeneic transplant. Tail vein injection delivered 10^7 T-cell-depleted bone marrow cells and 10^6 splenic CD5+ T cells. Tissues came from B6→BALB/c major-mismatch GVHD mice at day 7 or 14. The specimen sequenced was skin. The receptor's source is a female BALB/c mouse given C57BL/6 T cells with graft-versus-host disease after an allogeneic hematopoietic cell transplant.

The CDR3 is CASRRGVYQDTQYF. CDR3 bases read: TGTGCCAGCAGGAGGGGGGTTTACCAAGACACCCAGTAC. The rearrangement uses TRBV26 and TRBJ2-5; either TRBD1 or TRBD2 may supply D (6 bases each). Sequencing ends 1 residue short of the CDR3 end; the germline J gene provides the rest. This CDR3 comprises 14 residues. The V gene's germline CDR1 is KGHPV and CDR2 FQNQEV (reference sequence). V lost 6 bases and J 1 base, leaving 11 bases between the germline ends.